Listed below are T cell receptor beta chains from one sample, sequenced in a study of blood T cells in healthy people across ages. From the 5' RACE reads, TCRdb called clonotypes with MiXCR, one entry per CDR3 protein. The table lists approximately 360,000 distinct CDR3 sequences, 52% of them singletons. What was sequenced was blood. These TCRs come from a man aged 55 to 70 in good health. Both conserved end residues are part of each CDR3. D genes are given only for firm matches. Part of the rows lack a size; the others show once, few, many or a class for expanded clones.

>TRBJ2-7|NA|NA|TRBV7-2
TGTGCCAGCAGAACGAAGGGGGACGGAGCCTACGAGCAGTACTTC
CASRTKGDGAYEQYF
>TRBJ2-1|NA|NA|TRBV20-1
TGCAGTGCTAGACCCCGGGACGGGTCGCACAATGAGCAGTTCTTC
CSARPRDGSHNEQFF
>TRBJ2-4|many|NA|TRBV13
TGTGCCAGCAGCCCAGGGGTTGACAAAAACATTCAGTACTTC
CASSPGVDKNIQYF
>TRBJ1-2|few|TRBD1|TRBV7-8
TGTGCCAGCAGCTTAGCCGACAGGGGAGGGGGCTATGGCTACACCTTC
CASSLADRGGGYGYTF
>TRBJ2-5|NA|NA|TRBV2
TGTGCCAGCACGAGGATAGGAGAGACCCAGTACTTC
CASTRIGETQYF
>TRBJ1-2|NA|NA|TRBV3-1
TGTGCCAGCAGCCAGCATGGGACGGGAGCTAACTATGGCTACACCTTC
CASSQHGTGANYGYTF
>TRBJ2-1|NA|TRBD2|TRBV5-1
TGCGCCAGCACCCCGGGGGGGACTACAAGGAATGAGCAGTTCTTC
CASTPGGTTRNEQFF
>TRBJ2-6|NA|NA|TRBV20-1
TGCAGTGCCTTCGAGGGGGGGTCCTCTGGGGCCAACGTCCTGACTTTC
CSAFEGGSSGANVLTF
>TRBJ2-7|NA|TRBD1|TRBV6-1
TGTGCCAGCAGTGAAATGGGGACAGGGGGGTTCTACGAGCAGTACTTC
CASSEMGTGGFYEQYF
>TRBJ2-1|NA|TRBD2|TRBV7-2
TGTGCCAGCAGCTTAGAGAGGGGACTAGCGGGAGGAAATGAGCAGTTCTTC
CASSLERGLAGGNEQFF
>TRBJ1-2|NA|TRBD1|TRBV6-5
TGTGCCAGCAGTCTAAGGACAGGGAGTGAGGGCTACACCTTC
CASSLRTGSEGYTF
>TRBJ1-1|NA|NA|TRBV27
TGTACCAGCAGTGAGCCCGTGACGGATAACACTGAAGCTTTCTTT
CTSSEPVTDNTEAFF
>TRBJ2-7|NA|TRBD2|TRBV7-3
TGTGCCAGCAGCTTAAAGGCGGGAGGATCCTCCGAGCAGTACTTC
CASSLKAGGSSEQYF
>TRBJ2-3|few|NA|TRBV14
TGTGCCAGCAGCCGATCGGGGAGGGGGCGAAGGGATACGCAGTATTTT
CASSRSGRGRRDTQYF
>TRBJ1-2|NA|TRBD1|TRBV7-3
TGTGCCAGCAGCCCGGGGACAGGGCATGGCTACACCTTC
CASSPGTGHGYTF
>TRBJ2-7|many|NA|TRBV29-1
TGCAGCGTTCCAGCTGCCTACGAGCAGTACTTC
CSVPAAYEQYF
>TRBJ1-4|NA|NA|TRBV4-3
TGCGCCAGCAGCCAGGAAGGATTGGGGGGAGAAAAACTGTTTTTT
CASSQEGLGGEKLFF
>TRBJ2-5|many|NA|TRBV18
TGTGCCAGCTCACCACCGCCTACAGGGCTGAAACAAGAGACCCAGTACTTC
CASSPPPTGLKQETQYF
>TRBJ1-2|NA|NA|TRBV3-1
TGTGCCAGCAGCCAAGAGGCGGCGGGGGTCGGCGGCTACACCTTC
CASSQEAAGVGGYTF
>TRBJ2-7|NA|TRBD2|TRBV27
TGTGCCAGCATGTACCTAGCGGGAGGGGTGGCCTACGAGCAGTACTTC
CASMYLAGGVAYEQYF
>TRBJ2-1|NA|NA|TRBV18
TGTACCAGCTCACCAGGGTTAAGGAGTCCTGGTGAGCAGTTCTTC
CTSSPGLRSPGEQFF
>TRBJ1-6|NA|NA|TRBV7-9
TGTGCCAGCACCCTCGACCCCGGCGGGGTGGATTCACCCCTCCACTTT
CASTLDPGGVDSPLHF
>TRBJ2-2|few|NA|TRBV20-1
TGCAGTGCTAGAGATCGGCCCGGGGAGCTGTTTTTT
CSARDRPGELFF
>TRBJ2-3|few|NA|TRBV30
TGTGCCTGGAGCGGGGGGCAGGGGGCGTATGTAGGTACGCAGTATTTT
CAWSGGQGAYVGTQYF
>TRBJ2-3|many|NA|TRBV21-1
TGTGCCAGCAGCAAAGTCGCGCTGAGCACAGATACGCAGTATTTT
CASSKVALSTDTQYF
>TRBJ1-4|NA|NA|TRBV14
TGCGCCAGCAGCCAAGGTTCCGCCAGGCGTAACGAAAAACTGTTTTTT
CASSQGSARRNEKLFF
>TRBJ2-1|once|NA|TRBV18
TGTGCCAGCTCACCCAACCCTCGTGAGCAGTTCTTC
CASSPNPREQFF
>TRBJ2-7|once|NA|TRBV3-1
TGTGCCAGCAGCCAACGGGGGGCAGTCGAGCAGTACTTC
CASSQRGAVEQYF
>TRBJ2-7|NA|TRBD1|TRBV28
TGTGCCAGCAGTCCCACCGGGACAGGGGGCCACGAGCAGTACTTC
CASSPTGTGGHEQYF
>TRBJ2-1|NA|NA|TRBV5-1
TGCGCCAGCAGCTTGGACCAGCGGACTTACAATGAGCAGTTCTTC
CASSLDQRTYNEQFF
>TRBJ2-7|NA|TRBD2|TRBV27
TGTGCCAGCTCGAGGACTAGTCGAAGCGAGCAGTACTTC
CASSRTSRSEQYF
>TRBJ2-1|few|TRBD1|TRBV29-1
TGCAGCGTTGATAGGACAGGGGAACGCAATGAGCAGTTCTTC
CSVDRTGERNEQFF
>TRBJ2-2|NA|TRBD2|TRBV6-1
TGTGCCAGCAGCCTCCTGGGAGGGCGGACTAGCACCGGGGAGCTGTTTTTT
CASSLLGGRTSTGELFF
>TRBJ2-7|NA|TRBD1|TRBV5-1
TGCGCCAGCAGCCTTGGACTGGGACAGAGTACCTCCTACGAGCAGTACTTC
CASSLGLGQSTSYEQYF
>TRBJ2-3|many|NA|TRBV6-2/TRBV6-3
TGTGCCAGCAGTCACCTGACTAGTCCCACAGATACGCAGTATTTT
CASSHLTSPTDTQYF
>TRBJ2-1|many|NA|TRBV7-3
TGTGCCAGCAGCCCCCGAAGGGGGGACCAGGGGAACAATGAGCAGTTCTTC
CASSPRRGDQGNNEQFF
>TRBJ2-5|many|NA|TRBV7-7
TGTGCTAGCAGCTTTTACAAGGCTGCGGAGACCCAGTACTTC
CASSFYKAAETQYF
>TRBJ2-3|NA|NA|TRBV9
TGTGCCAGCAGCCACTTTTCGGGATCAGGGGGCACAGATACGCAGTATTTT
CASSHFSGSGGTDTQYF
>TRBJ2-7|NA|NA|TRBV13
TGTGCCAGCAGCTTCTTCCGGGCCCAAAGGGGCGAGCAGTACTTC
CASSFFRAQRGEQYF
>TRBJ2-7|NA|NA|TRBV20-1
TGCAGTGCTTTACCCGACTTGAACCCCTACGAGCAGTACTTC
CSALPDLNPYEQYF
>TRBJ2-5|NA|NA|TRBV29-1
TGCAGCGTTTCCCCACAGCAAGAGACCCAGTACTTC
CSVSPQQETQYF
>TRBJ2-5|NA|NA|TRBV12-5
TGTGCTAGTGGTTTGAATGGGCCAGAGCAGTACTTC
CASGLNGPEQYF
>TRBJ1-2|NA|TRBD1|TRBV4-3
TGCGCCAGCAGCCAATCGACAGGGTATGGCTACACCTTC
CASSQSTGYGYTF
>TRBJ2-7|NA|TRBD2|TRBV20-1
TGCAGTGCTGCTCCGGGGGGCTACGAGCAGTACTTC
CSAAPGGYEQYF
>TRBJ2-1|NA|TRBD2|TRBV6-5
TGTGCCAGCACCCCGCTAGCGGGAGCCAATGAGCAGTTCTTC
CASTPLAGANEQFF
>TRBJ2-3|NA|TRBD2|TRBV7-2
TGTGCCAGCAGCCGGGGACTAGCCTCAAATACGCAGTATTTT
CASSRGLASNTQYF
>TRBJ2-1|NA|TRBD2|TRBV20-1
TGCAGTGCTAGCCCCGGGACTAGGCCGTACAATGAGCAGTTCTTC
CSASPGTRPYNEQFF
>TRBJ1-1|NA|TRBD1|TRBV4-2
TGTGCCAGCAGCCAAGTACCGGGACAGGGTACTGAAGCTTTCTTT
CASSQVPGQGTEAFF
>TRBJ2-5|once|NA|TRBV3-1
TGTGCCAGCAGCCAAGCCGTAGAGAACCAAGAGACCCAGTACTTC
CASSQAVENQETQYF
>TRBJ2-5|few|TRBD2|TRBV6-2/TRBV6-3
TGTGCCAGCGGGACTAGCGGGAGTTTGAAGACCCAGTACTTC
CASGTSGSLKTQYF
>TRBJ2-3|NA|NA|TRBV7-3
TGTGCCAGCAGCTTGACTGGCGTTAGCACAGATACGCAGTATTTT
CASSLTGVSTDTQYF
>TRBJ1-1|NA|NA|TRBV5-5
TGTGCCAGCAGCTTGAGAGAGCGGATGAACACTGAAGCTTTCTTT
CASSLRERMNTEAFF
>TRBJ1-2|NA|TRBD1|TRBV28
TGTGCCAGCAGCCCGGCCGGGACAGGGGATGTTCGTGGCTACACCTTC
CASSPAGTGDVRGYTF
>TRBJ2-5|NA|NA|TRBV7-2
TGTGCCAGCAGCTTAGACAGGGAAGAGACCCAGTACTTC
CASSLDREETQYF
>TRBJ2-6|NA|NA|TRBV2
TGTGCCACCAGCGTGGTTGGGGCTGGAGGGGCCAACGTCCTGACTTTC
CATSVVGAGGANVLTF
>TRBJ1-4|few|NA|TRBV20-1
TGCAGTGCCAATAACGTAGGCAGGGGAGTGGAAAAACTGTTTTTT
CSANNVGRGVEKLFF
>TRBJ2-3|NA|NA|TRBV2
TGTGCCAGCAGTGGGAACTGGGAAGATACGCAGTATTTT
CASSGNWEDTQYF
>TRBJ2-1|once|NA|TRBV5-6
TGTGCCGGCACCAGGCGGACTATTGACAATGAGCAGTTCTTC
CAGTRRTIDNEQFF